These T cell receptor beta chains were read from a single sample in a study of identical twins. TCRdb processed the 5' RACE reads anew with MiXCR; each CDR3 protein has one entry. The data show approximately 670,000 distinct CDR3 sequences, 5.5% to 7.5% seen once. The specimen sequenced was naive T cells sorted from blood. These receptors originate from a man younger than 30 in good health. CDR3s include the opening cysteine and the closing phenylalanine or tryptophan. A D gene is named only where the DNA matches it firmly. Clone size, where shown, is once, few, many, or a class for clones that have expanded.

>TRBV6-1|many|.|TRBJ2-3
TGTGCCAGCAGTGAACACGGGGGAGCTGGAGATACGCAGTATTTT
CASSEHGGAGDTQYF
>TRBV29-1|many|.|TRBJ2-1
TGCAGCGCAAGCTGGTCTTACAATGAGCAGTTCTTC
CSASWSYNEQFF
>TRBV20-1|.|TRBD2|TRBJ2-5
TGCAGTGCTAGGGTCAGCGGGGGACAAGAGACCCAGTACTTC
CSARVSGGQETQYF
>TRBV7-9|few|.|TRBJ1-1
TGTGCCCAATTCGGAGATATGAACACTGAAGCTTTCTTT
CAQFGDMNTEAFF
>TRBV29-1|many|.|TRBJ2-7
TGCAGCGTCTGGGAGAAGGAGCAGTACTTC
CSVWEKEQYF
>TRBV5-4|.|TRBD1|TRBJ2-5
TGTGCCAGCAGCTTGGGGGCGGACAGGGCTTATCAGGAGACCCAGTACTTC
CASSLGADRAYQETQYF
>TRBV20-1|.|.|TRBJ2-7
TGCAGTGCTAGAGATCGCCTGAAGGGGTTTTACGAGCAGTACTTC
CSARDRLKGFYEQYF
>TRBV5-1|few|TRBD2|TRBJ2-1
TGCGCCAGCAGCTTGGCCCCCCTAGCGGGAGATGAGCAGTTCTTC
CASSLAPLAGDEQFF
>TRBV24-1|many|.|TRBJ2-2
TGTGCCACCAGTGATGCCCGGGCAGGGGCCGGGGAGCTGTTTTTT
CATSDARAGAGELFF
>TRBV6-2/TRBV6-3|few|.|TRBJ2-2
TGTGCCAGCAGAACCCCTACAGCGAACACCGGGGAGCTGTTTTTT
CASRTPTANTGELFF
>TRBV6-5|.|.|TRBJ2-4
TGTGCCAGCAGTTTCGGACCGGAGATAGCCAAAAACATTCAGTACTTC
CASSFGPEIAKNIQYF
>TRBV10-3|many|TRBD1|TRBJ2-7
TGTGCCATCAGTGAGTACTCGGGGACAGGCTACGAGCAGTACTTC
CAISEYSGTGYEQYF
>TRBV12-3/TRBV12-4|.|.|TRBJ2-7
TGTGCCAGCACGTGGGGGACCCTCTACGAGCAGTACTTC
CASTWGTLYEQYF
>TRBV5-1|few|.|TRBJ2-3
TGCGCCAGCAATACGGGAGCATGGTCAGATACGCAGTATTTT
CASNTGAWSDTQYF
>TRBV12-3/TRBV12-4|.|TRBD1|TRBJ2-1
TGTGCCAGCAGCCGACAGGGGGCGCACAATGAGCAGTTCTTC
CASSRQGAHNEQFF
>TRBV20-1|many|.|TRBJ2-4
TGCAGTGCTAGTGAACCAGCCAAAAACATTCAGTACTTC
CSASEPAKNIQYF
>TRBV4-1|.|TRBD1|TRBJ1-2
TGCGCCAGCAGCCAAGTGTCGACAGGGATATTGAGCTATGGCTACACCTTC
CASSQVSTGILSYGYTF
>TRBV21-1|.|.|TRBJ2-7
TGTGCCAGCAGCAAAGGATCTCAAGGGACAGCCGACTCCTACGAGCAGTACTTC
CASSKGSQGTADSYEQYF
>TRBV24-1|many|.|TRBJ2-2
TGTGCCACCAGTGGCCAATTCACCGGGGAGCTGTTTTTT
CATSGQFTGELFF
>TRBV12-3/TRBV12-4|many|.|TRBJ2-5
TGTGCCAGCAGCTCCCTCACCAGCGGGCTGCAAGAGACCCAGTACTTC
CASSSLTSGLQETQYF
>TRBV20-1|many|TRBD2|TRBJ2-1
TGCAGTGCATCGGGACTACGAGAAGGGACTGAGCAGTTCTTC
CSASGLREGTEQFF
>TRBV4-3|many|TRBD2|TRBJ2-1
TGCGCCAGCAGCCAGGAACCTAGCGGGGTTTCCTACAATGAGCAGTTCTTC
CASSQEPSGVSYNEQFF
>TRBV9|.|TRBD2|TRBJ2-1
TGTGCCAGCAGCGTAGTGGGCGGGAGTAATAATGAGCAGTTCTTC
CASSVVGGSNNEQFF
>TRBV15|many|.|TRBJ2-5
TGTGCCACCAGCAGGGCAGAAGAGACCCAGTACTTC
CATSRAEETQYF
>TRBV20-1|few|.|TRBJ2-1
TGCAGTGCGGTCTCCGGGACGGCCACCTACAATGAGCAGTTCTTC
CSAVSGTATYNEQFF
>TRBV20-1|many|.|TRBJ2-5
TGCAGTGCCCGGATATTACAAGAGACCCAGTACTTC
CSARILQETQYF
>TRBV6-5|many|.|TRBJ2-1
TGTGCCAGCAGTTACTCGGCGTTGAGCGGGCATTACAATGAGCAGTTCTTC
CASSYSALSGHYNEQFF
>TRBV29-1|.|.|TRBJ2-3
TGCAGCGTGGTCCGAGCCGGCAGGGGTGCAGATACGCAGTATTTT
CSVVRAGRGADTQYF
>TRBV12-3/TRBV12-4|.|TRBD1|TRBJ2-2
TGTGCCAGCACGGGACAGGTCATCACCGGGGAGCTGTTTTTT
CASTGQVITGELFF
>TRBV11-2|.|.|TRBJ1-4
TGTGCCAGCAGCCCACCGGGGGGGCTAGAAAAACTGTTTTTT
CASSPPGGLEKLFF
>TRBV5-1|.|.|TRBJ2-4
TGCGCCAGCAGCTTGGACTTACCCCTAGCCAAAAACATTCAGTACTTC
CASSLDLPLAKNIQYF
>TRBV7-9|many|.|TRBJ2-2
TGTGCCAGCAGCGTCCTCGACAGGAACACCGGGGAGCTGTTTTTT
CASSVLDRNTGELFF
>TRBV11-2|.|.|TRBJ2-6
TGTGCCAGCAGGAAGCTCGACAGTCCCCACTCTGGGGCCAACGTCCTGACTTTC
CASRKLDSPHSGANVLTF
>TRBV20-1|few|.|TRBJ2-3
TGCAGTGCTAGAGATTACCAGGGGAAGGGCCCCAGCACAGATACGCAGTATTTT
CSARDYQGKGPSTDTQYF
>TRBV12-3/TRBV12-4|.|.|TRBJ2-6
TGTGCCAGCAGCTGGGAGGGGGCTGGGGCCAACGTCCTGACTTTC
CASSWEGAGANVLTF
>TRBV29-1|many|.|TRBJ2-4
TGCAGCGTTGCGGTCCGTGAAGCCAAAAACATTCAGTACTTC
CSVAVREAKNIQYF
>TRBV5-1|many|.|TRBJ2-7
TGCGCCAGCAGCTTGGCCCTGGCAGGGTCCTACGAGCAGTACTTC
CASSLALAGSYEQYF
>TRBV29-1|.|TRBD1|TRBJ2-5
TGCAGCGTCCCGCGACAGGGGGGATCCCAAGAGACCCAGTACTTC
CSVPRQGGSQETQYF
>TRBV5-1|many|.|TRBJ2-2
TGCGCCAGCAGCTCGACTCCAAGGGAGCTGTTTTTT
CASSSTPRELFF
>TRBV7-2|.|.|TRBJ1-1
TGTGCCAGCAGCGAACACAGAGTAGCTAGGGAAGCTTTCTTT
CASSEHRVAREAFF
>TRBV27|many|.|TRBJ1-5
TGTGCCAGCAGTTTAGCAGGGAGTCAGCCCCAGCATTTT
CASSLAGSQPQHF
>TRBV7-2|.|TRBD2|TRBJ2-1
TGTGCCAGCAGCATATCTAAAGCGGGAGGGGCCTACAATGAGCAGTTCTTC
CASSISKAGGAYNEQFF
>TRBV27|many|.|TRBJ2-5
TGTGCCAGCAGTTTATCATATGCAAGTCAAGAGACCCAGTACTTC
CASSLSYASQETQYF
>TRBV9|many|.|TRBJ2-1
TGTGCCAGCAGCTCACCGGCCAATGAGCAGTTCTTC
CASSSPANEQFF
>TRBV29-1|few|TRBD1|TRBJ1-1
TGCAGCTTCCTGACAGGGGGGACCGCTGAAGCTTTCTTT
CSFLTGGTAEAFF